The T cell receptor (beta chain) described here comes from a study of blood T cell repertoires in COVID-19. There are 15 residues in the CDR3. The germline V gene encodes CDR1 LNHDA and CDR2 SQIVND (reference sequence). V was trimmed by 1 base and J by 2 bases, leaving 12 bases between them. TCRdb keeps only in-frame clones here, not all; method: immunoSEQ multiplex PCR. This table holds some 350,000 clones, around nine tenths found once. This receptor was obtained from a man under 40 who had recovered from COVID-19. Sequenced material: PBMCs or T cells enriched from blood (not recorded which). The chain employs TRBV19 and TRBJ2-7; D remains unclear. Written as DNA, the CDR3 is TGTGCCAGTAGTATAGTCGTCAGAAAAACCTACGAGCAGTACTTC. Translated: CASSIVVRKTYEQYF.